The 12 T cell receptor beta chains below come from one sample, sequenced in a study of radiation and T cells in renal cell carcinoma. The time point denotes: blood 4 weeks post-SBRT, at nephrectomy. The treatment was: 15 Gy SBRT to primary tumor, nephrectomy 4 weeks later. Only in-frame clones appear in the TCRdb table, and some are missing; sequencing was by immunoSEQ multiplex PCR. The table lists around 100,000 clones, approximately 82% of them singletons, with 6% to 9% in the top ten. Sequenced material: blood, taken from a patient whose treatment included radiotherapy and nephrectomy. These receptors were taken from a man aged 60-69 years with renal cell carcinoma.

V and J are TRBV9 and TRBJ2-3; 7 positions match TRBD2. V was clipped by 0 bases and J by 3 bases; unmatched bases: 7. This CDR3 is 16 amino acids long. CDR1 is SGDLS and CDR2 is YYNGEE in the germline V gene. Here the CDR3 DNA reads TGTGCCAGCAGCGTAGATGGTGGGAGGGGTACAGATACGCAGTATTTT. Its translation is CASSVDGGRGTDTQYF.

The chain recombines TRBV30 with TRBJ2-7; 7 bases align to TRBD2. The CDR3 length is 12 residues. CDR1 is GTSNPN, CDR2 SVGIG, per germline (reference sequence). With 4 bases clipped from V and 5 bases from J, the junction kept 5 bases outside the gene matches. CDR3 coding DNA: TGTGCCTGGAAGTGGGGGGGACACGAGCAGTACTTC. Translating gives CAWKWGGHEQYF.

V usage is TRBV5-1 and J usage is TRBJ1-1, with TRBD1 matching 8 bases. Germline CDR1 SGHRS, CDR2 YFSETQ. This CDR3 region has 14 residues. V was pared by 0 bases and J by 11 bases, with 9 bases of the junction left unmatched. In DNA, the CDR3 is TGCGCCAGCAGCTTGGCCTTGTCAGGGGGCGCGGCTTTCTTT. Residues: CASSLALSGGAAFF. Combining the CDR3 with reference TRBV5-1 and TRBJ1-1 gives the whole variable domain KAGVTQTPRYLIKTRGQQVTLSCSPISGHRSVSWYQQTPGQGLQFLFEYFSETQRNKGNFPGRFSGRQFSNSRSEMNVSTLELGDSALYLCASSLALSGGAAFFGQGTRLTVV.

The CDR3 region has the DNA TGTGCCAGCAGTGAACTCACGGTTAGGCGAACAGATACGCAGTATTTT. Amino acid sequence: CASSELTVRRTDTQYF. J is TRBJ2-3 and V is TRBV2; D is unclear. Trimming shortened V by 2 bases and J by 3 bases, and 15 bases separated the two germline ends. CDR1 SNHLY and CDR2 FYNNEI come from the germline V gene. The CDR3 contains 16 residues.

As to this clone: This CDR3 is missing its conserved last phenylalanine or tryptophan, likely due to a read error. The limits of the CDR3 on the DNA are not certain, so only TCRdb's listed CDR3 is given. This chain uses TRBV5-3 with TRBJ1-2; the table gives TRBD1 as D, unverified against the DNA. TRBV5-3 is reported as an ORF; its role is uncertain. With termini counted, the CDR3 has 10 amino acids. The CDR3 sequence is CARSRHRDRI.

The chain couples TRBV5-4 to TRBJ2-1; 10 bases match TRBD2. Per germline, CDR1 SGHNT and CDR2 YYREEE (reference sequence). The CDR3 loop spans 14 amino acids. V shed 1 base, J shed 9 bases, and the junction held 4 bases outside the gene matches. CDR3 bases: TGTGCCAGCAGCTTGAAATTAGCGGGAGGTGAGCAGTTCTTC. Its translation is CASSLKLAGGEQFF.

The J gene is TRBJ2-3, the V gene TRBV19; D gene unclear. Trimming pared 3 bases from V and 4 bases from J, leaving 2 bases between. This CDR3 comprises 11 residues. Germline V lookup: CDR1 LNHDA, CDR2 SQIVND (reference sequence). The CDR3 loop reads CASSMADTQYF. The DNA of the CDR3 is TGTGCCAGTAGTATGGCAGATACGCAGTATTTT.

The genes are TRBV28 and TRBJ2-2, with D perhaps matching TRBD1 (6 bases). The CDR3 is 14 residues long. V was pared by 1 base and J by 8 bases, with 11 bases between. Germline lookup yields CDR1 MDHEN and CDR2 SYDVKM. The CDR3 DNA is TGTGCCAGCAGTTTATATCAGGGACAAGGGGAGCTGTTTTTT. This translates into CASSLYQGQGELFF. Complete variable domain (other parts from reference TRBV28 and TRBJ2-2): DVKVTQSSRYLVKRTGEKVFLECVQDMDHENMFWYRQDPGLGLRLIYFSYDVKMKEKGDIPEGYSVSREKKERFSLILESASTNQTSMYLCASSLYQGQGELFFGEGSRLTVL.

The chain links TRBV5-5 to TRBJ2-7; tentatively, D is TRBD1 or TRBD2 (5 bases each). The CDR3 has 12 amino acids. V was clipped by 4 bases and J by 3 bases, with 8 bases between them. CDR1 SGHKS and CDR2 YYEKEE come from the germline V gene (reference sequence). In DNA form, the CDR3 reads TGTGCCAGCAGCCTGGGGGTCTACGAGCAGTACTTC. Its protein is CASSLGVYEQYF.

CDR3 DNA sequence: TGTGCCAGCAGCCTATCAACGGGGGGGCACAATGAGCAGTTCTTC. This encodes CASSLSTGGHNEQFF. This chain joins TRBV7-3 and TRBJ2-1; 8 positions match TRBD2. The CDR3 extends over 15 amino acids. V gave up 5 bases and J gave up 5 bases; unmatched junction bases: 8. Germline V CDR1 and CDR2: SGHTA, FQGTGA.

The V and J genes are TRBV10-3 and TRBJ2-7; 9 positions match TRBD1. V lost 5 bases to trimming and J lost 3 bases; unmatched junction nucleotides: 2. Germline-derived CDR1 and CDR2 are ENHRY and SYGVKD. This CDR3 is built from 13 residues. The CDR3 coding sequence is TGTGCCATCAGTACGGGACAGGGCTACGAGCAGTACTTC. This translates into CAISTGQGYEQYF.

This rearrangement joins TRBV7-3 to TRBJ2-1; D call uncertain. Germline V gives CDR1 SGHTA, CDR2 FQGTGA. There are 13 residues in the CDR3. V lost 2 bases to trimming and J lost 9 bases, with 11 bases between them. CDR3 nucleotides: TGTGCCAGCAGCTTAGGGCAAATGAGTGAGCAGTTCTTC. As protein: CASSLGQMSEQFF.